The present T cell receptor (beta chain) was sequenced within a study of response to subunit inactivated influenza vaccine. On this clonotype: Its antigen remains unknown.

TCRdb re-called the RT-PCR reads through MiXCR, storing one row per CDR3 protein. The sample consists of 400,000 to 650,000 distinct CDR3 sequences, roughly 7.9% of them appearing once. General study points: It was the authors' suggestion that each seasonal influenza vaccination recruits few new T cells.

The CDR3 extends over 18 amino acids. The ends were cut back, 3 bases at V and 4 bases at J, with 25 bases in the middle. CDR1 is DFQATT, CDR2 SNEGSKA, per germline (reference sequence). This sequence was found in a man in his fifties or sixties who received an inactivated influenza vaccine. The sample in question was PBMCs from blood, obtained approximately 25 months after vaccination. The V call is TRBV20-1, the J call TRBJ1-5, with D possibly matching TRBD1 (6 bases). The CDR3: CSASGGGGWGPLNQPQHF. In DNA, the CDR3 is TGCAGTGCTAGCGGTGGGGGGGGCTGGGGCCCACTGAATCAGCCCCAGCATTTT.